The clone carrying this T cell receptor (beta chain) occurred many times. Its specificity is unknown. The data were obtained in a study of CD8+CD57+ T cells in acquired aplastic anemia. Looking at the study overall: Sorting CD4+ and CD8+ cells gave DNA averaging around 3 ug. Overall study findings and caveats: The number of CD8+ CDR3 sequences shared by patients and controls was around 30. Levels of CD8+ Simpson's diversity were not significantly distinct in patients versus controls.

Patients picked for sequencing had shown CD8+CD57+ cell expansion detected by flow cytometry. Blood came from patients not yet given any therapy. Germline assignment: CDR1 MGHRA and CDR2 YSYEKL. Trimming left V 0 bases short and J 4 bases short, with 12 bases between. The CDR3 is 15 residues long. Genomic DNA provided the template from which TCR beta VDJ and CDR3 profiles were obtained. TCRdb reanalysed the reads using MiXCR and keeps one entry per CDR3 protein. The table lists roughly 260,000 distinct CDR3 sequences, 45% to 50% of them singletons, with about 8.3% in the top ten. The rearrangement links TRBV4-1 to TRBJ1-1; a possible D gene is TRBD1 (5 bases). This TCR was sampled from a human donor with aplastic anemia. The source material was sorted CD4+, CD8+, or CD8+CD57+ T cells (not recorded which) from PBMCs. For the CDR3, the DNA is TGCGCCAGCAGCCAAGATGACGGGGCTGGCACTGAAGCTTTCTTT. As protein: CASSQDDGAGTEAFF.